The 17 T cell receptor beta chains listed next were all sequenced from one sample in a study of CD8+ T cells in alopecia areata. RNA, once extracted, was reverse transcribed into cDNA for use as the sequencing template. This table comes from immunoSEQ multiplex PCR, and its TCRdb copy is limited to in-frame clones, with some not included. The sample lists fewer than 250,000 clones; 60% were seen once. Treatment in this sample: oral pan-JAK inhibitor, 5-10 mg twice daily. The sequencing used CD4+ T cells sorted from blood, collected at week 24, from a patient treated with tofacitinib. The receptors shown here come from a human donor with alopecia areata.

The chain uses TRBV30 and TRBJ2-7; 10 nucleotides line up with TRBD2. CDR1 GTSNPN and CDR2 SVGIG come from the germline V gene (reference sequence). Trimming removed 7 bases from V and 4 bases from J; junction bases left unmatched: 16. This CDR3 comprises 16 residues. The CDR3 reads CAFLNPGLAVKYEQYF. The CDR3 nucleotides are TGTGCCTTTCTTAATCCAGGACTAGCGGTAAAGTACGAGCAGTACTTC.

The DNA for the CDR3 is TGCGCCAGCAGCCAAGCGGCGGGGGCGGATCAGCCCCAGCATTTT. Encoded protein: CASSQAAGADQPQHF. This chain links TRBV4-3 with TRBJ1-5; D might be TRBD1 (6 bases). Germline assignment: CDR1 LGHNA and CDR2 YSLEER. The CDR3 is 15 amino acids. V was cut by 1 base and J by 5 bases, with 12 bases left in between.

The chain couples TRBV5-1 to TRBJ2-1; perhaps TRBD2 as D (6 bases). V lost 1 base to trimming and J lost 6 bases, with 14 bases between them. Germline V gene data show CDR1 as SGHRS and CDR2 as YFSETQ. This CDR3 is 15 amino acids long. DNA for the CDR3: TGCGCCAGCAGCTTGCTGACGGGGGACGCCAATGAGCAGTTCTTC. It codes for CASSLLTGDANEQFF.

In this sample, this clone turned up a few times. An end of the junction does not agree with germline; a read error may underlie this. The V gene is TRBV4-1, the J gene TRBJ2-2; 7 bases agree with TRBD2. CDR3 length: 15 residues. The germline gives CDR1 MGHRA, CDR2 YSYEKL. CDR3 coding DNA: TGTGCCAGCAGCTCCAGTCGGGGGGTCACCGGGGAGCTGTTTTTT. This encodes CASSSSRGVTGELFF.

V usage is TRBV5-1 and J usage is TRBJ1-2; D not resolved. The ends were cut back, 4 bases at V and 2 bases at J, with 9 bases in the middle. Per germline, CDR1 SGHRS and CDR2 YFSETQ. The CDR3 length is 13 residues. The CDR3 region has the DNA TGCGCCAGCAGCCTTAGCAGGAACTATGGCTACACCTTC. Translation gives CASSLSRNYGYTF.

Only one count was recorded for this clone. The V and J genes are TRBV30 and TRBJ2-7; D is undetermined. Looked up from germline, CDR1 is GTSNPN and CDR2 is SVGIG (reference sequence). CDR3 size: 11 residues. V lost 5 bases to trimming and J lost 1 base, with 6 bases between them. The CDR3 spells CAWGHSYEQYF. The CDR3 nucleotides read TGTGCCTGGGGCCATTCCTACGAGCAGTACTTC.

The chain joins TRBV10-3 to TRBJ1-2; D not certain. Germline V gene lookup returns CDR1 ENHRY and CDR2 SYGVKD. CDR3 length: 11 amino acids. The V end was cut by 0 bases, the J end by 8 bases, with 4 bases between. DNA for the CDR3: TGTGCCATCAGTGAGTCTGGGGGCTACACCTTC. As protein: CAISESGGYTF.

The J gene is TRBJ2-7, the V gene TRBV11-2, with 8 positions matching TRBD2. The V gene's germline CDR1 is SGHAT and CDR2 FQNNGV. The trim removed 0 bases at V and 3 bases at J, leaving 4 bases unmatched. The CDR3 is 15 amino acids. The CDR3 nucleotides read TGTGCCAGCAGCTTAGAGCGGGGGGCCTTCTACGAGCAGTACTTC. Translated, it gives CASSLERGAFYEQYF. The whole variable domain, remainder taken from reference TRBV11-2 and TRBJ2-7, is EAGVAQSPRYKIIEKRQSVAFWCNPISGHATLYWYQQILGQGPKLLIQFQNNGVVDDSQLPKDRFSAERLKGVDSTLKIQPAKLEDSAVYLCASSLERGAFYEQYFGPGTRLTVT.

This chain joins TRBV29-1 and TRBJ2-3; D is uncertain. Germline assignment: CDR1 SQVTM and CDR2 ANQGSEA. The CDR3 is made up of 11 amino acids. Trimming took 7 bases from V and 4 from J, leaving 9 bases between them. CDR3 sequence: CSAQSADTQYF. In DNA, the CDR3 is TGCAGCGCCCAATCCGCAGATACGCAGTATTTT.

The rearrangement joins TRBV29-1 to TRBJ1-4; D is undetermined. Per germline, CDR1 SQVTM and CDR2 ANQGSEA. The CDR3 totals 12 residues. V dropped 7 bases and J dropped 0 bases, with 6 bases sitting between them. The CDR3 spells CSGRATNEKLFF. CDR3 nucleotides: TGCAGCGGACGGGCAACTAATGAAAAACTGTTTTTT.

This chain joins TRBV9 and TRBJ2-7; no clear D gene. CDR1 is SGDLS, CDR2 YYNGEE, per germline. V lost 4 bases, J lost 0 bases, and 8 bases lay in between. CDR3 size: 13 residues. The CDR3, as DNA: TGTGCCAGCAGCCCAGCCCCCTCCTACGAGCAGTACTTC. Translated, it gives CASSPAPSYEQYF.

To note about this clone: This may be a read error: a much more frequent sequence differs by one nucleotide. The V call is TRBV2, the J call TRBJ2-5, with D perhaps being TRBD1 or TRBD2 (5 bases each). The J call is in doubt because the DNA end fits TRBJ2-7 better. Looked up from germline, CDR1 is SNHLY and CDR2 is FYNNEI. The CDR3 is 18 residues long. The CDR3 nucleotides are TGTGCCGGACGGGGAGTCAGTGAGGGGTCTAGTCCCGCCTACGAGCAGTACTTC. Its protein product is CAGRGVSEGSSPAYEQYF.

This clone has just a few counts. The J gene is TRBJ1-1, the V gene TRBV14, with 11 positions matching TRBD1. The CDR3 runs 16 residues. The V and J ends lost 0 bases and 3 bases, in that order; junction bases with no gene match: 3. Germline loops: CDR1 SGHDN, CDR2 FVKESK. In DNA, the CDR3 is TGTGCCAGCAGCCAAGATTGGGGACAGGGGGACACTGAAGCTTTCTTT. Encoded protein: CASSQDWGQGDTEAFF.

The chain is built from TRBV30 and TRBJ1-6; TRBD1 might be the D (5 bases). This CDR3 has 14 amino acids. V was clipped by 1 base and J by 8 bases, with 12 bases between them. CDR1 and CDR2 (germline): GTSNPN, SVGIG (reference sequence). Here the CDR3 DNA reads TGTGCCTGGAGTGGATCAGGGAGATATTCACCCCTCCACTTT. The encoded protein is CAWSGSGRYSPLHF.

This sequence joins TRBV6-5 and TRBJ2-7; 8 positions match TRBD2. The germline V gene has CDR1 MNHEY and CDR2 SVGAGI. The V segment lost 4 bases and the J segment 3 bases; nucleotides outside the gene matches: 5. This CDR3 is built from 14 residues. The CDR3 DNA reads as TGTGCCAGCAGTTCGAGCGGGAGAAACTACGAGCAGTACTTC. Its protein is CASSSSGRNYEQYF.

This rearrangement joins TRBV29-1 to TRBJ2-1; possibly TRBD1 for D (7 bases). Trimming cost V 6 bases and J 3 bases, with 21 bases left between them. The CDR3 runs to 16 residues. The germline V gene has CDR1 SQVTM and CDR2 ANQGSEA. In DNA, the CDR3 is TGCAGCGTATCTTTGGGAGGACAGGCGAGCTACAATGAGCAGTTCTTC. The encoded protein is CSVSLGGQASYNEQFF.

The chain combines TRBV11-3 with TRBJ2-7, with 8 positions matching TRBD1. The germline gives CDR1 SGHNT, CDR2 YENEEA. CDR3 length: 14 residues. V lost 3 bases, J lost 6 bases, and 7 bases stayed unmatched. The CDR3 loop reads CASSLIRGQGEQYF. CDR3 DNA: TGTGCCAGCAGCTTGATCAGGGGGCAAGGCGAGCAGTACTTC.